One sample yielded the 13 T cell receptor beta chains listed below, sequenced in a study of monozygotic twins with cystic fibrosis. The table came from immunoSEQ multiplex PCR; TCRdb's copy has only in-frame clones and leaves some out. The sample yields around 35,000 clones, 84% seen once. The sequenced sample consisted of blood. These receptors came from a girl aged 2 to 9 with cystic fibrosis.

This rearrangement joins TRBV14 to TRBJ2-7; the D gene could be TRBD1 or TRBD2 (6 bases each). Germline V gene sequence: CDR1 SGHDN, CDR2 FVKESK. The CDR3 totals 14 residues. V lost 5 bases to trimming and J lost 4 bases, with 15 bases between them. The CDR3 nucleotides are TGTGCCAGCAGCGGACAAGGGGGGTGGTACGAGCAGTACTTC. Amino acid sequence: CASSGQGGWYEQYF.

This clone has only a few counts. V usage is TRBV7-3 and J usage is TRBJ1-5; maybe TRBD1 (6 bases). Trimming stripped 5 bases from V and 2 bases from J, with 10 bases between. This CDR3 region has 14 residues. Per the germline V gene, CDR1 is SGHTA and CDR2 is FQGTGA. The CDR3 region has the DNA TGTGCCAGCAGCCCATCAGGGGGCAATCAGCCCCAGCATTTT. This encodes CASSPSGGNQPQHF.

This clone was seen just once. V and J are TRBV2 and TRBJ1-2; D not resolved. The CDR3 sequence is 11 residues long. CDR1 and CDR2 from the germline V gene are SNHLY and FYNNEI. Trimming stripped 5 bases from V and 7 bases from J, with 8 bases between. CDR3 in amino acids: CASSKTSGYTF. In nucleotides, the CDR3 is TGTGCCAGCAGTAAGACGTCTGGCTACACCTTC.

This chain connects TRBV19 to TRBJ1-1; maybe TRBD1 (5 bases). This CDR3 is built from 12 residues. The V gene lost 3 bases and the J gene lost 6 bases, with 8 bases spanning the gap. Germline V gives CDR1 LNHDA, CDR2 SQIVND (reference sequence). Here the CDR3 reads CASSIGGAEAFF. CDR3 DNA: TGTGCCAGTAGTATTGGGGGGGCTGAAGCTTTCTTT.

V gene TRBV5-1 combines with J gene TRBJ2-1; the D gene is possibly TRBD1 (6 bases). CDR3 length: 15 residues. V was pared by 10 bases and J by 6 bases, with 23 bases between. CDR1 is SGHRS and CDR2 is YFSETQ in the germline V gene. CDR3 in amino acids: CASARDNYYSNEQFF. For the CDR3, the DNA is TGCGCCTCCGCCCGGGACAACTACTATAGCAATGAGCAGTTCTTC.

The chain joins TRBV30 to TRBJ2-3, with 12 bases matching TRBD2. Germline V CDR1 and CDR2: GTSNPN, SVGIG (reference sequence). Trimming cost V 1 base and J 2 bases; bases outside gene matches: 7. The CDR3 sequence is 17 residues long. DNA for the CDR3: TGTGCCTGGAGTGGACTAGCGGGGGTCGAATACACAGATACGCAGTATTTT. It is translated as CAWSGLAGVEYTDTQYF.

This chain's CDR3 is CASSLAAQGAAGANVLTF. CDR3 in DNA: TGCGCCAGCAGCTTGGCCGCACAGGGGGCTGCTGGGGCCAACGTCCTGACTTTC. This sequence joins TRBV5-1 and TRBJ2-6, with 9 bases matching TRBD1. The CDR3 extends over 18 amino acids. V was clipped by 0 bases and J by 2 bases; unmatched bases: 6. Germline V gene lookup returns CDR1 SGHRS and CDR2 YFSETQ.

This sequence joins TRBV30 and TRBJ2-3; TRBD2 matches at 7 bases. With 0 bases clipped from V and 2 bases from J, the junction kept 2 bases outside the gene matches. Per the germline V gene, CDR1 is GTSNPN and CDR2 is SVGIG (reference sequence). CDR3 length: 14 amino acids. The CDR3 is CAWSVAGNTDTQYF. The CDR3 coding sequence is TGTGCCTGGAGTGTAGCGGGGAACACAGATACGCAGTATTTT. The full variable domain, rest sourced from reference TRBV30 and TRBJ2-3, is SQTIHQWPATLVQPVGSPLSLECTVEGTSNPNLYWYRQAAGRGLQLLFYSVGIGQISSEVPQNLSASRPQDRQFILSSKKLLLSDSGFYLCAWSVAGNTDTQYFGPGTRLTVL.

This clone was observed once. This chain links TRBV7-2 with TRBJ2-3, with D perhaps TRBD2 (6 bases). CDR1 and CDR2 (germline): SGHTA, FQGNSA. The CDR3 loop spans 15 amino acids. V lost 4 bases to trimming and J lost 2 bases, with 13 bases between them. The CDR3 DNA follows: TGTGCCAGCAGCTACAGCGGGTTCTTCACAGATACGCAGTATTTT. Translating it yields CASSYSGFFTDTQYF. Full variable domain (missing parts from reference TRBV7-2 and TRBJ2-3): GAGVSQSPSNKVTEKGKDVELRCDPISGHTALYWYRQSLGQGLEFLIYFQGNSAPDKSGLPSDRFSAERTGGSVSTLTIQRTQQEDSAVYLCASSYSGFFTDTQYFGPGTRLTVL.

This clone was counted between two and nine times. V and J are TRBV27 and TRBJ1-4; D ambiguous. Deletions cut 4 bases from V and 1 base from J, with 10 bases between. This CDR3 has 15 amino acids. Germline CDR1 MNHEY, CDR2 SMNVEV (reference sequence). CDR3 nucleotide sequence: TGTGCCAGCAGTTCGGACGGGATAACTAATGAAAAACTGTTTTTT. This codes for CASSSDGITNEKLFF.

J is TRBJ1-6 and V is TRBV6-6; D ambiguous. This CDR3 region has 14 residues. Looked up from germline, CDR1 is MNHNY and CDR2 is SVGAGI (reference sequence). V was pared by 6 bases and J by 3 bases, with 9 bases between. In DNA, the CDR3 is TGTGCCAGCAGCCCCTCGAGCTATAATTCACCCCTCCACTTT. Its translation: CASSPSSYNSPLHF.

The chain combines TRBV30 with TRBJ1-2; 7 positions match TRBD1. The germline V gene encodes CDR1 GTSNPN and CDR2 SVGIG (reference sequence). With V trimmed by 2 bases and J by 7 bases, 7 bases remained unmatched. The CDR3 has 13 amino acids. The CDR3 DNA reads as TGTGCCTGGAGTTGGCAGGGGGTAGTTGGCTACACCTTC. This codes for CAWSWQGVVGYTF.

The genes are TRBV9 and TRBJ1-2; 10 bases are a match to TRBD1. CDR1 is SGDLS and CDR2 is YYNGEE in the germline V gene. With V trimmed by 4 bases and J by 7 bases, 10 bases remained unmatched. This CDR3 is 15 amino acids long. The CDR3 spells CASSSPDRGATGYTF. The CDR3 coding sequence is TGTGCCAGCAGCAGTCCGGACAGGGGGGCGACTGGCTACACCTTC.